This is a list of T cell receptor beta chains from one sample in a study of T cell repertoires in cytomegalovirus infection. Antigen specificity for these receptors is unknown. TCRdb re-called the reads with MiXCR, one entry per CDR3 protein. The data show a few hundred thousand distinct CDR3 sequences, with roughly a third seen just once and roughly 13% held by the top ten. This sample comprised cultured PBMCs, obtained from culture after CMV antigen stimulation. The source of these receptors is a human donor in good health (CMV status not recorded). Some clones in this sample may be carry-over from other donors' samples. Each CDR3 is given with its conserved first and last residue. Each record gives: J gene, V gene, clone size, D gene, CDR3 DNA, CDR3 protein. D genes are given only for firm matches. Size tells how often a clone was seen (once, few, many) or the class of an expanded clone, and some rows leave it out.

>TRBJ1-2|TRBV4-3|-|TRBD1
TGCGCCAGCAGCCAGGACAGGAGATCTTACTATGGCTACACCTTC
CASSQDRRSYYGYTF
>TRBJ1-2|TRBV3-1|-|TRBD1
TGTGCCAGCAGCCGACAGGGGGATGGCTACACCTTC
CASSRQGDGYTF
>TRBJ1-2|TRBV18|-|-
TGTGCCAGCTCACCTTTCAGGACGGTGGAGGATGGCTACACCTTC
CASSPFRTVEDGYTF
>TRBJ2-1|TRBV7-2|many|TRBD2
TGTGCCAGCAGCTTAGCGGCGGGAGGGTGGAATGAGCAGTTCTTC
CASSLAAGGWNEQFF
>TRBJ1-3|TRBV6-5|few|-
TGTGCCAGCAGTTACTCGACGACGCGCTCTGGAAACACCATATATTTT
CASSYSTTRSGNTIYF
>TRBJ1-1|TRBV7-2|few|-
TGTGCCAGCAGCTTAGGCGCCGACAGGATTGTATTCTTT
CASSLGADRIVFF
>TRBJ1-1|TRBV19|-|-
TGTGCCAGTAGTAACAGAGGAATGAACACTGAAGCTTTCTTT
CASSNRGMNTEAFF
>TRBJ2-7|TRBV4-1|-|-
TGTGCCAGCAGCCAAACGCAGGTCCCTAACGGCGAGCAGTACTTC
CASSQTQVPNGEQYF
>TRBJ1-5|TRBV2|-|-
TGTGCCAGCACCCTGGACGTTAGCAATCAGCCCCAGCATTTT
CASTLDVSNQPQHF
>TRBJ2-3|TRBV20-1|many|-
TGCAGTGCTAGAGATGCAGGGGCGGTGAATACGCAGTATTTT
CSARDAGAVNTQYF
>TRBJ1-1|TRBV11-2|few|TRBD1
TGTGCCAGCAGCCGCGGACAGGGATGGACTGAAGCTTTCTTT
CASSRGQGWTEAFF
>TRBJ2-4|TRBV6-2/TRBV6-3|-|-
TGTGCCAGCAGTTCGGACGTTCTAGTCCGAGGAAACATTCAGTACTTC
CASSSDVLVRGNIQYF
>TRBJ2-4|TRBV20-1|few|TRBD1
TGCAGTGCTCGTACCGGGACAGGGGGTTACATTCAGTACTTC
CSARTGTGGYIQYF
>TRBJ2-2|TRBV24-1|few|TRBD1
TGTGCCACCAGTGACGTATCACGGGCACTTGGGGGACAGAGGAACACCGGGGAGCTGTTTTTT
CATSDVSRALGGQRNTGELFF
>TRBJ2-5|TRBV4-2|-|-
TGTGCCAGCAGCCAAGAGGGGGCGCAGACCCAGTACTTC
CASSQEGAQTQYF
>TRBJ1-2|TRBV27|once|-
TGTGCCAGCAGTTTAACGCACAGATTTGGCTACACCTTC
CASSLTHRFGYTF
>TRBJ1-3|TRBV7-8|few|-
TGTGCCAGCAGCCCCCGGGACTGGAGCTCTGGAAACACCATATATTTT
CASSPRDWSSGNTIYF
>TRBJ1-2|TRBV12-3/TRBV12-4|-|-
TGTGCCAGCAGTTTAACCTCCCGTGGGTATGGCTACACCTTC
CASSLTSRGYGYTF
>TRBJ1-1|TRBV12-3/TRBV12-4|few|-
TGTGCCAGCAGCAGACCCGGGACACAAGCTTTCTTT
CASSRPGTQAFF
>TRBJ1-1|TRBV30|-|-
TGTGCCTGGAGTATCGATAACACTGCAGCTTTCTTT
CAWSIDNTAAFF
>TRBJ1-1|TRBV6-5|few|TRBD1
TGTGCCAGCAGTCAGGACAGGGGCACTGAAGCTTTCTTT
CASSQDRGTEAFF
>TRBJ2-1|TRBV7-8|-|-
TGTGCCAGCAGCCTATACGTCGGGAACAATGAGCAGTTCTTC
CASSLYVGNNEQFF
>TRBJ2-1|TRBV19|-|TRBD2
TGTGCCAGTAAGAATGGCGGGGGGAACAATGAGCAGTTCTTC
CASKNGGGNNEQFF
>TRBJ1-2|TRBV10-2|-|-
TGCGCCAGCAGTGAGGCAGGGGTTAGCTATGGCTACACCTTC
CASSEAGVSYGYTF
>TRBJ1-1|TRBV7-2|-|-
TGTGCCAGCGCTTGGGCGGGGAACACTGAAGCTTTCTTT
CASAWAGNTEAFF
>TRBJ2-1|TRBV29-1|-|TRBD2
TGCAGCGTTGAGGGGGAGCGGGACTACAATGAGCAGTTCTTC
CSVEGERDYNEQFF
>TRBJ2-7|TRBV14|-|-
TGTGCCAGCAGCCAAGATCTGTCGAGGAGGATCCCCAACGAGCAGTACTTC
CASSQDLSRRIPNEQYF
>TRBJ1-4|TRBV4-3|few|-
TGCGCCAGCAGCCAAGACAAGGACGGAACAACTAATGAAAAACTGTTTTTT
CASSQDKDGTTNEKLFF
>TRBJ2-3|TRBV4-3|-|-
TGCGCCAGCAGCCAAGACACGGCGGGGTACCAAGATACGCAGTATTTT
CASSQDTAGYQDTQYF
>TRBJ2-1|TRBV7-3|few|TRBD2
TGTGCCAGCAGTTTGGGACTAGCAGAGGGTGAGCAGTTCTTC
CASSLGLAEGEQFF
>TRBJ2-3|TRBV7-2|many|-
TGTGCCAGCAGCCTAGGACGCAGCACAGATACGCAGTATTTT
CASSLGRSTDTQYF
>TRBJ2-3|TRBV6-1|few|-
TGTGCCAGCACCCGTGGGACAGATACGCAGTATTTT
CASTRGTDTQYF
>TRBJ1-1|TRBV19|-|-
TGTGCCAGTAGTATAGCTGTCGGCACTGAAGCTTTCTTT
CASSIAVGTEAFF
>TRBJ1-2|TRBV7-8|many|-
TGTGCCAGCAGCTTAGTGCTTCGGCAGACGGCTAACTATGGCTACACCTTC
CASSLVLRQTANYGYTF
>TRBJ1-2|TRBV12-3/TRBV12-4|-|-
TGTGCCAGCAGTTTAGCGAGTAGGCACCTTTATGGCTACACCTTC
CASSLASRHLYGYTF
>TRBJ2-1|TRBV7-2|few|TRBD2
TGTGCCAGCAGCTTAGCGCCCGGCCTAGCGGGGGGGTCGGACAATGAGCAGTTCTTC
CASSLAPGLAGGSDNEQFF